The entry below describes one T cell receptor (beta chain). The antigen remains undetermined. The CDR3 covers 16 residues. Trimming removed 5 bases at V and 2 bases at J, with 15 bases between. The germline V gene has CDR1 SEHNR and CDR2 FQNEAQ (reference sequence). The entry originates in a study of T cells in localized non-small cell lung cancer. Regarding the study as a whole: Of the top 100 tumor clones, median roughly 60 were in adjacent lung, approximately 29 among its top 100. Because researchers sequenced only one region of the tumor, heterogeneity is still possible.

Some clones are missing from TCRdb's copy, which holds only in-frame ones; the method was immunoSEQ multiplex PCR. The repertoire holds about 79,000 clones, 88% seen once, with around a fifth in the top ten. The sequencing here drew on peripheral blood, taken before any cancer treatment. The origin of this receptor is a woman aged 35 to 75 with stage I squamous cell lung carcinoma. This chain uses TRBV7-9 with TRBJ2-2; a weak D match, TRBD2 (6 bases). The CDR3 loop is CASSGGTAINTGELFF. In DNA, the CDR3 is TGTGCCAGCAGCGGCGGGACGGCTATTAACACCGGGGAGCTGTTTTTT.